Listed below are T cell receptor beta chains from one sample, sequenced in a study of graft-versus-host responses after intestinal transplantation. These receptors have no identified antigens. The repertoire was sequenced with immunoSEQ multiplex PCR; TCRdb's copy has only in-frame clones and lacks some. The data hold roughly 89,000 clones, with around 90% observed a single time. Source: unstimulated CD4+ T cells sorted from spleen or lymph node cells, taken before intestinal transplant. Receptor source: a human donor who received an intestinal transplant. The CDR3 runs from the conserved cysteine through the conserved F or W. A D gene is named only where the DNA matches it firmly. Clone size is stated in some rows and not others, as once, few, many or a class when expanded.

clone size,J gene,D gene,V gene,CDR3 DNA,CDR3 protein
-,TRBJ1-5,-,TRBV2,TGTGCCAGCTCGGGAACTGGGGGCAGCGGTCAGCCCCAGCATTTT,CASSGTGGSGQPQHF
-,TRBJ2-3,-,TRBV5-1,TGCGCCAGCAGCTCGTTATCCCCCTCCACAGATACGCAGTATTTT,CASSSLSPSTDTQYF
-,TRBJ1-1,-,TRBV7-2,TGTGCCAGCAGCTTCGCACGAGGAACTGAAGCTTTCTTT,CASSFARGTEAFF
-,TRBJ2-3,TRBD1,TRBV6-5,TGCGCCAGCAGTAGTGACAGGGGTACAGATACGCAGTATTTT,CASSSDRGTDTQYF
-,TRBJ2-7,-,TRBV6-1,TGTGCCAGCAGTGAAAGTCCACTAGAGTCCCACGAGCAGTACTTC,CASSESPLESHEQYF
-,TRBJ2-5,TRBD2,TRBV9,TGTGCCAGCAGCGTAGGGGGGCTAGCGGGAGTAGAGACCCAGTACTTC,CASSVGGLAGVETQYF
-,TRBJ2-1,-,TRBV21-1,TGTGCCAGCAGTAATCAGGGGAAATCCTACAATGAGCAGTTCTTC,CASSNQGKSYNEQFF
-,TRBJ1-2,-,TRBV29-1,TGCAGCGTCGACGGACAGTTAGCTAACTATGGCTACACCTTC,CSVDGQLANYGYTF
once,TRBJ1-2,-,TRBV7-2,TGTGCCAGCAGCTCGGGCGGTGGGGCTTATGGCTACACCTTC,CASSSGGGAYGYTF
-,TRBJ2-1,TRBD2,TRBV19,TGTGCCAGTAGTATTGCCAGCGGGAGATTGGATGAGCAGTTCTTC,CASSIASGRLDEQFF
-,TRBJ2-7,-,TRBV6-6,TGTGCCAGTGCGACGCGAGAACTATTGAGGGAGCAGTACTTC,CASATRELLREQYF
-,TRBJ2-2,TRBD1,TRBV6-1,TGTGCCAGCAGGGGGACAGGGGGCCCCGGGGAGCTGTTTTTT,CASRGTGGPGELFF
-,TRBJ1-2,-,TRBV9,TGTGCCAGCAGCGTAGAGGCAGGTCGCGACTACACCTTC,CASSVEAGRDYTF
-,TRBJ1-3,-,TRBV6-6,TGTGCCAGCAGTTATTCAGGGGCGGCGGGAAACACCATATATTTT,CASSYSGAAGNTIYF
-,TRBJ1-2,-,TRBV30,TGTGCCTGGAATTATCAACCAGGGAACTATGGCTACACCTTC,CAWNYQPGNYGYTF
-,TRBJ2-3,-,TRBV7-7,TGTGCCAGCAGCCCCTTCGGTGGCACAGATACGCAGTATTTT,CASSPFGGTDTQYF
-,TRBJ2-7,TRBD2,TRBV5-4,TGTGCCAGCAGCTTTGGACTAGCGGTCTACGAGCAGTACTTC,CASSFGLAVYEQYF
-,TRBJ2-3,TRBD1,TRBV7-8,TGTGCCAGCAGCTTAGCGGGTAACAGGGGGCGGATCACAGATACGCAGTATTTT,CASSLAGNRGRITDTQYF
once,TRBJ1-1,-,TRBV19,TGTGCCAGTAGTACCCGGCGACAGGCCTTTGAAGCTTTCTTT,CASSTRRQAFEAFF
-,TRBJ2-1,TRBD1,TRBV5-1,TGCGCCAGCAGCTCCGGGACAGGGCCATACAATGAGCAGTTCTTC,CASSSGTGPYNEQFF
-,TRBJ2-5,TRBD2,TRBV29-1,TGCAGCGTTGAGGGGATAGCGGGAGGGCTTGGAAAGACCCAGTACTTC,CSVEGIAGGLGKTQYF
-,TRBJ2-7,TRBD1,TRBV7-2,TGTGCCAGCAGCAAATACTCCCCAAGACAGGGGAACTACGAGCAGTACTTC,CASSKYSPRQGNYEQYF
-,TRBJ2-1,-,TRBV11-3,TGTGCCAGCAGCTTGGGGGGGCCCCCGGGACTCCACAATGAGCAGTTCTTC,CASSLGGPPGLHNEQFF
-,TRBJ1-1,TRBD1,TRBV6-1,TGTGCCAGCAGAGGGACAGAACTTATGAACACTGAAGCTTTCTTT,CASRGTELMNTEAFF
-,TRBJ1-2,-,TRBV19,TGTGCCAGTGGTTACCTATGGGCGGGCGGCTACACCTTC,CASGYLWAGGYTF
-,TRBJ2-7,-,TRBV5-8,TGTGCCAGCAGCTTCTCGACAGACTCCTACGAGCAGTACTTC,CASSFSTDSYEQYF
-,TRBJ2-7,TRBD2,TRBV28,TGTGCCAGCAGTTTAAGTCCTAGCGGGAGCCCCTACGAGCAGTACTTC,CASSLSPSGSPYEQYF
few,TRBJ1-1,TRBD1,TRBV2,TGTGCCAGCAGATCCGTCCAGGGGGATGAAGCTTTCTTT,CASRSVQGDEAFF
-,TRBJ1-2,TRBD1,TRBV7-2,TGTGCCAGCAGCCCCGGACCGGGACAGAGCAACTATGGCTACACCTTC,CASSPGPGQSNYGYTF
once,TRBJ2-7,-,TRBV6-6,TGTGCCAGCACACAGGAGGGACAGAGTTACTTC,CASTQEGQSYF
-,TRBJ2-1,TRBD2,TRBV25-1,TGTGCCAGCAGTGAACGGCTAGCGGGGGTAAATGAGCAGTTCTTC,CASSERLAGVNEQFF
-,TRBJ2-7,-,TRBV6-6,TGTGCCAGCAGTCACGGGATGCCCAGCGACGAGCAGTACTTC,CASSHGMPSDEQYF
few,TRBJ2-3,-,TRBV6-1,TGTGCCAGCAGTACTAGGGTTCCTGGAACAGATACGCAGTATTTT,CASSTRVPGTDTQYF
-,TRBJ1-5,TRBD1,TRBV13,TGTGCCAGCAGTAGGACAGGGTTGAACCAGCCCCAGCATTTT,CASSRTGLNQPQHF
-,TRBJ1-1,-,TRBV5-1,TGCGCCAGCAGCTTGGCCGGGGGGGGGAACACTGAAGCTTTCTTT,CASSLAGGGNTEAFF
-,TRBJ2-3,-,TRBV7-3,TGTGCCAGCAGCTTTGGAGGGGCCTTCACAGATACGCAGTATTTT,CASSFGGAFTDTQYF
-,TRBJ2-3,TRBD2,TRBV4-1,TGCGCCAGCAGTCCTGGGACTAGCGGGGGGACAGATACGCAGTATTTT,CASSPGTSGGTDTQYF
-,TRBJ2-5,-,TRBV4-1,TGCGCCAGCAGCCTAAAAACAGGGAACTTAGAGACCCAGTACTTC,CASSLKTGNLETQYF
-,TRBJ2-7,-,TRBV4-1,TGCGCCAGCAGCCAAGGGTCGCGGAATAACTACGAGCAGTACTTC,CASSQGSRNNYEQYF
-,TRBJ1-5,TRBD1,TRBV5-8,TGTGCCAGCAGCGGCGGGACAGGGTATCCCAAATCATTTCAGCCCCAGCATTTT,CASSGGTGYPKSFQPQHF
-,TRBJ2-5,TRBD2,TRBV5-1,TGCGCCAGCAGCTTGGCTGCTAGCGGGGGCGAGACCCAGTACTTC,CASSLAASGGETQYF
-,TRBJ2-7,TRBD2,TRBV5-1,TGCGCCAGCAGCCCCGGACTAGCGGGGGTCGTCGAGCAGTACTTC,CASSPGLAGVVEQYF
-,TRBJ1-4,-,TRBV15,TGTGCCACCAGCAGAGGAGGGGGAAAGATAAGTGAAAAACTGTTTTTT,CATSRGGGKISEKLFF
-,TRBJ2-7,-,TRBV30,TGTGCCTGGAGTCAGCTTGAGGGTCGCGGTGTCTACGAGCAGTACTTC,CAWSQLEGRGVYEQYF
-,TRBJ2-7,-,TRBV9,TGTGCCAGCAGCGCAACTACGTGGTCCTACGAGCAGTACTTC,CASSATTWSYEQYF
-,TRBJ2-7,TRBD2,TRBV11-1,TGTGCCAGCAGCTTAGTAGCGGGGGTCGAGCAGTACTTC,CASSLVAGVEQYF
-,TRBJ1-3,-,TRBV19,TGTGCCAGTAGTATGGGCGCCGGTGGAAACACCATATATTTT,CASSMGAGGNTIYF
-,TRBJ2-7,TRBD2,TRBV2,TGTGCCAGCAGTGAGGCCCAACCGGGACTAGCGGGTTACGAGCAGTACTTC,CASSEAQPGLAGYEQYF
-,TRBJ1-5,TRBD1,TRBV30,TGTGCCTGGAGTCCCCCGGACAGGGGGCTTCAGCCCCAGCATTTT,CAWSPPDRGLQPQHF
-,TRBJ1-1,-,TRBV5-4,TGTGCCAGCAGCTTGGATCGGAACACTGAAGCTTTCTTT,CASSLDRNTEAFF
few,TRBJ1-6,-,TRBV19,TGTGCCAGTAGTACTGGGAGGGGAGTTGGGGATTCACCCCTCCACTTT,CASSTGRGVGDSPLHF
once,TRBJ2-7,-,TRBV2,TGTGCCAGCGCCGGGACATCGTACGAGCAGTACTTC,CASAGTSYEQYF
-,TRBJ1-2,TRBD1,TRBV4-1,TGCGCCAGCAGCCAACAAGTGATCCGACAGGGAGTGATCTATGGCTACACCTTC,CASSQQVIRQGVIYGYTF
-,TRBJ2-1,TRBD2,TRBV6-5,TGTGCCAACGACGGGCGGGAGTCCTACAATGAGCAGTTCTTC,CANDGRESYNEQFF
-,TRBJ2-4,-,TRBV28,TGTGCCAGCAGTTTGTCCCAGGAAAACATTCAGTACTTC,CASSLSQENIQYF
once,TRBJ1-5,-,TRBV5-1,TGCGCCAGCAGCTTGGGTGGCCACAATCAGCCCCAGCATTTT,CASSLGGHNQPQHF
-,TRBJ1-2,TRBD1,TRBV4-1,TGCGCCAGCAGCCAAGCGGACAGGGAGGGGTATGGCTACACCTTC,CASSQADREGYGYTF
-,TRBJ2-3,TRBD2,TRBV2,TGTGCCAGCAGTTTGGGACTAGCGGGGGCAGATACGCAGTATTTT,CASSLGLAGADTQYF
-,TRBJ2-1,TRBD2,TRBV5-4,TGTGCCAGCAGCTTGGATCTAGCGGGCTACAATGAGCAGTTCTTC,CASSLDLAGYNEQFF
-,TRBJ2-7,TRBD2,TRBV2,TGTGCCACTTCGCTGGCGGGAGGGCCGGCCTTCTTCTCCTACGAGCAGTACTTC,CATSLAGGPAFFSYEQYF